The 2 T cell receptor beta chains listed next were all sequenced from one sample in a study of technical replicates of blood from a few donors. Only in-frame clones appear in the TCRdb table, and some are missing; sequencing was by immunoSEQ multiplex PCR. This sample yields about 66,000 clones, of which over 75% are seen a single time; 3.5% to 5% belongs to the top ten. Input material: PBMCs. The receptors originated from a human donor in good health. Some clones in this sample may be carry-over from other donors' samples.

The CDR3 here is CASSESQGNTIYF. In DNA, the CDR3 is TGTGCCAGCAGTGAAAGCCAGGGGAACACCATATATTTT. This sequence joins TRBV6-1 and TRBJ1-3, with D maybe TRBD1 (6 bases). Trimming cost V 2 bases and J 7 bases, with 9 bases left between them. CDR1 is MNHNS and CDR2 is SASEGT in the germline V gene. The CDR3 covers 13 residues.

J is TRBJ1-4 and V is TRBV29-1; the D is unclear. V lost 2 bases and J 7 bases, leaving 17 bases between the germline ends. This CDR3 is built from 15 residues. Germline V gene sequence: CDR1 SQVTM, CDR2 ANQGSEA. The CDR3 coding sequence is TGCAGCGTTGAAATCTTAACCCTAGAGGGTGAAAAACTGTTTTTT. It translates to CSVEILTLEGEKLFF.